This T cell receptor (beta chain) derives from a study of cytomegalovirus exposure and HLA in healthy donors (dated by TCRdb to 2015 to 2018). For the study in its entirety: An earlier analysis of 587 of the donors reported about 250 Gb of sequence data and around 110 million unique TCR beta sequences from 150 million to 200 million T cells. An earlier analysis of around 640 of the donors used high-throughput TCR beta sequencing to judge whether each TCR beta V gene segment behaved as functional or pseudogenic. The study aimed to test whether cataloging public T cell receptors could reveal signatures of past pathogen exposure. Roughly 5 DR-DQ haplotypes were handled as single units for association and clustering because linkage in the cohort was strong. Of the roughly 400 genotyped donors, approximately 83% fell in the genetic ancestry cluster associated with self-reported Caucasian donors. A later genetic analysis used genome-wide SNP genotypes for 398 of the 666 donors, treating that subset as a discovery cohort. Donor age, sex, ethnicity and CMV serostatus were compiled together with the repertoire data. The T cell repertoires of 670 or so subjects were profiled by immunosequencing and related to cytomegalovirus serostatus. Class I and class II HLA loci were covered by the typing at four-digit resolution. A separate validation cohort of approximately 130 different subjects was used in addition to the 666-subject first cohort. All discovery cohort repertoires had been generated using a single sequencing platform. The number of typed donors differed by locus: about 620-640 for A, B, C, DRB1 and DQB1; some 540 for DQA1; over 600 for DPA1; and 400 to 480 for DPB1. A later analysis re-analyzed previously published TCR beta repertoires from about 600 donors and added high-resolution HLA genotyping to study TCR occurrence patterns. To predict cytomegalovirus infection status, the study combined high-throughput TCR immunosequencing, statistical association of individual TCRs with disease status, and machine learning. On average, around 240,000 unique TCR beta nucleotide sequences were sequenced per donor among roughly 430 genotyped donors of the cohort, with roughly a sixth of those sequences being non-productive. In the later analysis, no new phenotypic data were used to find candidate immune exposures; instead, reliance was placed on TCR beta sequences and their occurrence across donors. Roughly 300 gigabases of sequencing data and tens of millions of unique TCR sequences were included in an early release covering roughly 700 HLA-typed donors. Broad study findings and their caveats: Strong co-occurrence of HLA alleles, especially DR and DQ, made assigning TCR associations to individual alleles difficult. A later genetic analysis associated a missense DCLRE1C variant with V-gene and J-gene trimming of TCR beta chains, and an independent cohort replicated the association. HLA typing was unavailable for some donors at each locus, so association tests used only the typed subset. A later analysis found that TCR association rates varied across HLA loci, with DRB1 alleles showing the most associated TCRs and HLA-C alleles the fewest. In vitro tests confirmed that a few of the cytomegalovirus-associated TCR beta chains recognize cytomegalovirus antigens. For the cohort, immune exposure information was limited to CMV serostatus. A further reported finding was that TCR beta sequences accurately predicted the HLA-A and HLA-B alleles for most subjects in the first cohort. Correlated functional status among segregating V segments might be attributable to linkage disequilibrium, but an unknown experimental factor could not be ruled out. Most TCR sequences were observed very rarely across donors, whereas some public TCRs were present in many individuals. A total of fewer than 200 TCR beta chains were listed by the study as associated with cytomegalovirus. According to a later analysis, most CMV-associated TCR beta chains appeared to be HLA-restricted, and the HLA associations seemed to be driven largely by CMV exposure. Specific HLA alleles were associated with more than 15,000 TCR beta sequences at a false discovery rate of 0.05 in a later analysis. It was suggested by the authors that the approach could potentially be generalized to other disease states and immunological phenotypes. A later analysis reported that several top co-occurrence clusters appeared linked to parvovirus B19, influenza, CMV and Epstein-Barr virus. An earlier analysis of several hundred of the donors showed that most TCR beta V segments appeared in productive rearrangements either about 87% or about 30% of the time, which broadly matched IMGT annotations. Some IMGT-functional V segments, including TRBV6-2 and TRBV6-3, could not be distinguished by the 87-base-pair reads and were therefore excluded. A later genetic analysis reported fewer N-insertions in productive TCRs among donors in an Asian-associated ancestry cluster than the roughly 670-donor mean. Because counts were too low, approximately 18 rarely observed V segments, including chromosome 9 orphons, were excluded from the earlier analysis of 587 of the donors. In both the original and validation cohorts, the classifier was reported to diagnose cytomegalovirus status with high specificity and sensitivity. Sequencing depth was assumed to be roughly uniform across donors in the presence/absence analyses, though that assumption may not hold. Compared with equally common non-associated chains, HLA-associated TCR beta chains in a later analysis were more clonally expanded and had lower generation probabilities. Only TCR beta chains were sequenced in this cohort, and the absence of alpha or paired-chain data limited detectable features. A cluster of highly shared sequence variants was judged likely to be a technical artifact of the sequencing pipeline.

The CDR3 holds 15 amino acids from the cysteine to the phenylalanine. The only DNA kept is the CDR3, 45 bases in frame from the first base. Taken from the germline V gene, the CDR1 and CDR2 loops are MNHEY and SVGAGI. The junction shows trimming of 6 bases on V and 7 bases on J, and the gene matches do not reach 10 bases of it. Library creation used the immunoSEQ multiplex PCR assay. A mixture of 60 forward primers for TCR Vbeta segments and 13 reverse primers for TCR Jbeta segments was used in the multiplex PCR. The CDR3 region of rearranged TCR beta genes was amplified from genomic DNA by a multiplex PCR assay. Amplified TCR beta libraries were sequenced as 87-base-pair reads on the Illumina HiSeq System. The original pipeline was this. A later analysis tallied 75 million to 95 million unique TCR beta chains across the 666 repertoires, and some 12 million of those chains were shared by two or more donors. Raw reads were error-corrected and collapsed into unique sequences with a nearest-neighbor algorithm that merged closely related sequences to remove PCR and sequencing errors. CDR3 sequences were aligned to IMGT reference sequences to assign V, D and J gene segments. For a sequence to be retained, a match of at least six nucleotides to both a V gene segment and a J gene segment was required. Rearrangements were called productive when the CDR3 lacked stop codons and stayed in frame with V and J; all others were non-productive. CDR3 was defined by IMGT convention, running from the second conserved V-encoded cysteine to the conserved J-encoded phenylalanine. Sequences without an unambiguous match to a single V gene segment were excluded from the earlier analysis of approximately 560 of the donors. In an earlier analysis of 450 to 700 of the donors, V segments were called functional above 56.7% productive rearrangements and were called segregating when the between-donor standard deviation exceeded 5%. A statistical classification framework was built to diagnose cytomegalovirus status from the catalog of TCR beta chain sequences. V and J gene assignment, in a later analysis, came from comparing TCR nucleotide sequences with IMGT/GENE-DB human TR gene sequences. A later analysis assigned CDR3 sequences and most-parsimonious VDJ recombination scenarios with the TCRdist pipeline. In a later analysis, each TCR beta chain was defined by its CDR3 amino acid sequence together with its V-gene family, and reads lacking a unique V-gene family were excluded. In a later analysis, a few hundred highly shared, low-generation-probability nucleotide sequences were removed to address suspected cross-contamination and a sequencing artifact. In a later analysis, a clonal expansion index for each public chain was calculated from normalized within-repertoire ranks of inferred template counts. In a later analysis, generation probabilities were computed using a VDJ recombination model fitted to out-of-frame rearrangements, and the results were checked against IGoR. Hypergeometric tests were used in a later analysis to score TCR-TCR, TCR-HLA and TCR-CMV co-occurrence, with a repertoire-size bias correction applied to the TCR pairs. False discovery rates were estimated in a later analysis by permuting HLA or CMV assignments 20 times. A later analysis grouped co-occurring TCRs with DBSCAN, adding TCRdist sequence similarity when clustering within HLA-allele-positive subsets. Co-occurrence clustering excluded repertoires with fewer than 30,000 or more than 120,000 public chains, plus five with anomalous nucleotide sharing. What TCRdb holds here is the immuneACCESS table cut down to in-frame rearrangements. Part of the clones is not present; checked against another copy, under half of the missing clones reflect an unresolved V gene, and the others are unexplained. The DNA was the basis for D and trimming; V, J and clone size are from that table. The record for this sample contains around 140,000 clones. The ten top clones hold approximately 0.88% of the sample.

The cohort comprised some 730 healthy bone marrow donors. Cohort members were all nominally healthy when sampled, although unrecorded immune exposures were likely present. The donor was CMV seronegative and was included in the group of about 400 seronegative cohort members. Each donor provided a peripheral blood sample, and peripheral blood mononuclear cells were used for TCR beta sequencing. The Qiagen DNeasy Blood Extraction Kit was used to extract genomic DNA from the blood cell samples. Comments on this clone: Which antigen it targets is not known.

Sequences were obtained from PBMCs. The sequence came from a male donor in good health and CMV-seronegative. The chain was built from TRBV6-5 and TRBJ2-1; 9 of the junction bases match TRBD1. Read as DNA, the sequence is TGTGCCAGCAGATTTCCCGGGACAGGGATAAATGAGCAGTTCTTC. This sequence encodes CASRFPGTGINEQFF.